This TCR beta chain was obtained from a study of blood T cell repertoires in COVID-19. Across the study: Acute and convalescent COVID-19 samples came from the United States, Italy and Spain. PBMCs, B-cell-depleted T cells, or T cells provided the cDNA or gDNA that made up the material.

How the authors handled the data: Reference gene primer amplification gave nucleated cell count estimates. Measured with immunoSEQ multiplex PCR; TCRdb has only the in-frame clones, and not every one. That table supplies the V and J calls and clone size; D and trimming were determined from the DNA. The sample carries around 120,000 clones, about three quarters recorded once. The sequenced sample consisted of peripheral blood. The sequence was obtained from a man aged 65 to 85 with acute or convalescent COVID-19.

The CDR3 DNA reads as TGTGCCAGCAGCCTCCATACAGGGGCGCCCTACGAGCAGTACTTC. This sequence encodes CASSLHTGAPYEQYF. This sequence joins TRBV7-9 and TRBJ2-7; TRBD1 agrees at 7 bases. Germline V gene lookup returns CDR1 SEHNR and CDR2 FQNEAQ (reference sequence). V shed 5 bases, J shed 2 bases, and the junction held 9 bases outside the gene matches. CDR3 length: 15 amino acids.